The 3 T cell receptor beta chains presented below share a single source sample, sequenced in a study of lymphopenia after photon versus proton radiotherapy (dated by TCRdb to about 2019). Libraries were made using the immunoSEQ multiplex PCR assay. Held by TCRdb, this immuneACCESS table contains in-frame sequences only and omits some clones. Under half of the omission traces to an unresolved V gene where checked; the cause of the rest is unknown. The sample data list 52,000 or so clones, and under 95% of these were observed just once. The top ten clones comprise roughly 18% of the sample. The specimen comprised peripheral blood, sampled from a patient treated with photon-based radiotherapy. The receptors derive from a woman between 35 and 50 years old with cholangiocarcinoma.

CDR3 region: CASSQNRNTEAFF. CDR3 sequence (DNA): TGTGCCAGTAGCCAAAATAGGAACACTGAAGCTTTCTTT. V gene TRBV19 combines with J gene TRBJ1-1; no reliable D call. V lost 6 bases and J lost 1, with 9 bases in between. The CDR3 runs to 13 residues. CDR1 is LNHDA, CDR2 SQIVND, per germline (reference sequence). Based on the CDR3 plus reference TRBV19 and TRBJ1-1, the full variable domain is DGGITQSPKYLFRKEGQNVTLSCEQNLNHDAMYWYRQDPGQGLRLIYYSQIVNDFQKGDIAEGYSVSREKKESFPLTVTSAQKNPTAFYLCASSQNRNTEAFFGQGTRLTVV.

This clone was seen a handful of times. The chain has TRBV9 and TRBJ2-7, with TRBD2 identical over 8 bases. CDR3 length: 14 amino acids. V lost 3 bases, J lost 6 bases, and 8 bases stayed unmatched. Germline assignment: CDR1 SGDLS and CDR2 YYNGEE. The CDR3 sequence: CASSARALAGEQYF. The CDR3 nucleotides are TGTGCCAGCAGCGCCCGGGCCCTAGCGGGCGAGCAGTACTTC.

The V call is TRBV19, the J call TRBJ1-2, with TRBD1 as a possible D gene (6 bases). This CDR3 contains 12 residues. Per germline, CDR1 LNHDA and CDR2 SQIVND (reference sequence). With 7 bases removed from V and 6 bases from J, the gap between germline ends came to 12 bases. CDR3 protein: CASTLGGNGYTF. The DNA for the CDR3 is TGTGCCAGTACCCTAGGGGGGAATGGCTACACCTTC.